This T cell receptor beta chain stems from a study of tumor-infiltrating lymphocytes in oesophageal squamous cell carcinoma listed by TCRdb under 2016. CDR1 and CDR2, looked up from the germline V gene (reference sequence), are SEHNR and FQNEAQ. V is shortened by 5 bases, J by 0 bases, and the region joining them spans 14 bases. Counted from cysteine to phenylalanine, this CDR3 has 16 amino acids. Here the CDR3 DNA is all that survives: 48 bases in frame from base 1. About this clonotype: Its recognized antigen is unknown. No much larger clonotype is one base removed from it; base qualities were not supplied.

Library prep was done by PCR. Sequencing used an Illumina HiSeq 2000. Starting from the raw public reads, TCRdb applied fastp trimming at Q25, assembled clones with MiXCR and retained in-frame beta chains. For every CDR3 protein sequence, its rows merge into one entry that carries the most common genes and DNA. Present in this sample are about 14,000 distinct CDR3 sequences, roughly half of which were seen just once. The top ten constitute 40% to 55% of the sample. In this chain, TRBV7-9 is recombined with TRBJ2-1; the D region possibly corresponds to TRBD2 (6 bases align). The sequence was obtained from a male donor with esophageal squamous cell carcinoma. Sequenced: blood. The DNA reads TGTGCCAGCAGCACCCAGGACGGGAGCTCCTACAATGAGCAGTTCTTC. Its protein product is CASSTQDGSSYNEQFF.